This entry lists 28 T cell receptor beta chains sequenced from one sample in a study of cytomegalovirus exposure and HLA in healthy donors. Primers included in the PCR were 60 Vbeta and 13 Jbeta primers. The protocol was immunoSEQ multiplex PCR, while the TCRdb copy is restricted to in-frame clones and leaves out a portion. Of 120,000 to 150,000 clones in the sample, around four fifths were seen once. The sample consisted of PBMCs. These receptors all stem from a woman in her thirties or forties in good health and CMV-seronegative.

The gene calls are TRBV25-1 and TRBJ2-5; no reliable D call. Trimming took off 2 bases at V and 0 bases at J, with 7 bases between the two ends. Germline CDR1 is MGHDK and CDR2 is SYGVNS. The CDR3 length is 14 residues. This chain's CDR3 is CASSEKAYQETQYF. In DNA, the CDR3 is TGTGCCAGCAGTGAAAAAGCGTACCAAGAGACCCAGTACTTC.

The J gene is TRBJ2-7, the V gene TRBV7-2; 9 bases fit TRBD2. V was clipped by 4 bases and J by 3 bases; unmatched bases: 7. The CDR3 has 15 residues. The germline gives CDR1 SGHTA, CDR2 FQGNSA. Here the CDR3 reads CASSSRAGGFYEQYF. The CDR3 region has the DNA TGTGCCAGCAGCTCTCGAGCGGGGGGCTTCTACGAGCAGTACTTC.

This clone was counted a few times. The chain employs TRBV5-1 and TRBJ2-1; no clear D. Germline CDR1 and CDR2: SGHRS and YFSETQ. This CDR3 is built from 14 residues. V lost 1 base and J lost 8, with 13 bases in between. The CDR3 coding sequence is TGCGCCAGCAGCTTGCTAGTTTCATCCCATGAGCAGTTCTTC. This codes for CASSLLVSSHEQFF. Combining the CDR3 with reference TRBV5-1 and TRBJ2-1 gives the whole variable domain KAGVTQTPRYLIKTRGQQVTLSCSPISGHRSVSWYQQTPGQGLQFLFEYFSETQRNKGNFPGRFSGRQFSNSRSEMNVSTLELGDSALYLCASSLLVSSHEQFFGPGTRLTVL.

The gene calls are TRBV5-5 and TRBJ2-7; D remains ambiguous. The ends were cut back, 2 bases at V and 2 bases at J, with 8 bases in the middle. Germline CDR1 is SGHKS and CDR2 is YYEKEE (reference sequence). This CDR3 has 13 amino acids. CDR3 coding DNA: TGTGCCAGCAGCTTACAGATAACCTACGAGCAGTACTTC. Protein product: CASSLQITYEQYF.

CDR3 residues: CASSGQGAPINYGYTF. DNA of the CDR3: TGTGCCAGCAGCGGTCAGGGGGCTCCAATTAACTATGGCTACACCTTC. The gene calls are TRBV5-5 and TRBJ1-2; TRBD1 aligns across 8 bases. The CDR3 runs to 16 residues. The V and J ends lost 4 bases and 1 base, in that order; junction bases with no gene match: 9. Germline assignment: CDR1 SGHKS and CDR2 YYEKEE (reference sequence).

V is TRBV19 and J is TRBJ2-7, with 7 bases lining up with TRBD1. Germline loops: CDR1 LNHDA, CDR2 SQIVND (reference sequence). The CDR3 is made up of 16 amino acids. After removal of 4 bases from V and 0 bases from J, the junction contained 9 bases not matched to a gene. CDR3 sequence (DNA): TGTGCCAGTAGTACCCGACAGGGCCGAGGCTCCTACGAGCAGTACTTC. Protein: CASSTRQGRGSYEQYF.

V is TRBV7-8 and J is TRBJ1-1, with 7 bases identical to TRBD1. Germline V gene data show CDR1 as SGHVS and CDR2 as FQNEAQ. The CDR3 length is 13 residues. V was pared by 0 bases and J by 6 bases, with 1 base of the junction left unmatched. CDR3 DNA sequence: TGTGCCAGCAGCTTAGCGGGGACAGCTGAAGCTTTCTTT. Translation: CASSLAGTAEAFF.

The chain couples TRBV19 to TRBJ1-5; 7 bases are shared with TRBD1. This CDR3 contains 15 residues. Germline V CDR1 and CDR2: LNHDA, SQIVND (reference sequence). The V segment lost 3 bases and the J segment 1 base; nucleotides outside the gene matches: 3. The CDR3 nucleotides are TGTGCCAGTAGTATTAACAGGGGAAGCAATCAGCCCCAGCATTTT. Protein product: CASSINRGSNQPQHF.

The chain has TRBV6-1 and TRBJ2-5; weak D call: TRBD1 (6 bases). The J call is in doubt because the DNA end fits TRBJ2-7 better. Germline V gene lookup returns CDR1 MNHNS and CDR2 SASEGT. This CDR3 contains 13 residues. In nucleotides, the CDR3 is TGTGCCAGCAAGATTGGGACACTCTACGAGCAGTACTTC. It is translated as CASKIGTLYEQYF.

This clone was found a few times. The chain employs TRBV10-2 and TRBJ2-3; 9 nucleotides match TRBD2. The CDR3 spans 17 residues. Germline assignment: CDR1 WSHSY and CDR2 SAAADI. The V and J ends lost 0 bases and 1 base, in that order; junction bases with no gene match: 5. DNA for the CDR3: TGCGCCAGCAGTGAGTCGGGGGGACTAGCCGGCACAGATACGCAGTATTTT. It codes for CASSESGGLAGTDTQYF.

This sequence joins TRBV4-2 and TRBJ1-5; 7 bases agree with TRBD1. From germline, CDR1 is LGHNA and CDR2 YNFKEQ. The CDR3 has 15 residues. Losses at the gene ends were 4 bases for V and 1 base for J; bases not matched to a gene: 4. The CDR3 is CASSPDRVSNQPQHF. The CDR3 DNA is TGTGCCAGCAGCCCCGACAGGGTAAGCAATCAGCCCCAGCATTTT.

The chain links TRBV11-1 to TRBJ2-7, with 7 bases lining up with TRBD1. Germline lookup yields CDR1 SGHAT and CDR2 FQDESV (reference sequence). The J segment lost 0 bases and the V segment lost 5 bases, leaving 4 bases of the junction unmatched. The CDR3 length is 14 residues. DNA for the CDR3: TGTGCCAGCAGCAAACAGGGGCTCTCCTACGAGCAGTACTTC. This encodes CASSKQGLSYEQYF.

The chain employs TRBV13 and TRBJ1-2, with 7 bases that match TRBD1. The V gene end was trimmed by 4 bases and the J gene end by 3 bases; junction bases not matched to a gene: 5. Germline V gene lookup returns CDR1 PRHDT and CDR2 FYEKMQ (reference sequence). The CDR3 covers 14 residues. As DNA, the CDR3 is TGTGCCAGCAGCTCACAGGGGATTTACTATGGCTACACCTTC. Amino acids: CASSSQGIYYGYTF.

This clone came up once. V and J are TRBV7-2 and TRBJ2-7; 9 bases agree with TRBD2. Losses at the gene ends were 7 bases for V and 5 bases for J; bases not matched to a gene: 9. Per the germline V gene, CDR1 is SGHTA and CDR2 is FQGNSA. The CDR3 length is 14 residues. CDR3: CASTAWRGGDEQYF. CDR3 coding DNA: TGTGCCAGCACCGCTTGGCGGGGGGGCGACGAGCAGTACTTC.

This chain joins TRBV28 and TRBJ2-1, with 12 bases fitting TRBD2. Germline trimming cut 4 bases from V and 4 bases from J; bases unmatched to any gene: 5. Germline V gene data show CDR1 as MDHEN and CDR2 as SYDVKM. This CDR3 spans 16 amino acids. CDR3 in DNA: TGTGCCAGCAGTTCTCTAGCGGGAGGGAAGTACAATGAGCAGTTCTTC. Translating it yields CASSSLAGGKYNEQFF.

V gene TRBV19 combines with J gene TRBJ1-5; 9 nucleotides match TRBD1. Losses at the gene ends were 6 bases for V and 6 bases for J; bases not matched to a gene: 15. From germline, CDR1 is LNHDA and CDR2 SQIVND (reference sequence). This CDR3 contains 17 residues. The CDR3 DNA is TGTGCCAGTAGCCACCAAACGGGACAGGGATTTGGTCAGCCCCAGCATTTT. Translated: CASSHQTGQGFGQPQHF.

CDR3 sequence: CASSQGQDYNSPLHF. The CDR3 DNA reads as TGTGCCAGCAGCCAGGGACAGGATTATAATTCACCCCTCCACTTT. The chain couples TRBV5-4 to TRBJ1-6, with TRBD1 matching over 8 bases. The V gene's germline CDR1 is SGHNT and CDR2 YYREEE (reference sequence). Trimming cost V 4 bases and J 4 bases; bases outside gene matches: 4. CDR3 length: 15 residues. Full variable domain (missing parts from reference TRBV5-4 and TRBJ1-6): ETGVTQSPTHLIKTRGQQVTLRCSSQSGHNTVSWYQQALGQGPQFIFQYYREEENGRGNFPPRFSGLQFPNYSSELNVNALELDDSALYLCASSQGQDYNSPLHFGNGTRLTVT.

This chain connects TRBV7-2 to TRBJ1-4; TRBD1 matches 7 bases. The V and J ends lost 1 base and 4 bases, in that order; junction bases with no gene match: 0. The V gene's germline CDR1 is SGHTA and CDR2 FQGNSA. CDR3 length equals 14 residues. Here the CDR3 reads CASSLDRGNEKLFF. The CDR3 bases are TGTGCCAGCAGCTTAGACAGGGGTAATGAAAAACTGTTTTTT.

The J gene is TRBJ2-5, the V gene TRBV9; tentatively, D is TRBD1 (5 bases). Germline V gives CDR1 SGDLS, CDR2 YYNGEE. The V end was cut by 3 bases, the J end by 11 bases, with 11 bases between. The CDR3 has 11 amino acids. CDR3 sequence (DNA): TGTGCCAGCAGCGGAACAGGTGAGCAGTACTTC. This codes for CASSGTGEQYF. Drawing the rest from reference TRBV9 and TRBJ2-5, the complete variable domain is DSGVTQTPKHLITATGQRVTLRCSPRSGDLSVYWYQQSLDQGLQFLIQYYNGEERAKGNILERFSAQQFPDLHSELNLSSLELGDSALYFCASSGTGEQYFGPGTRLLVL.

The chain joins TRBV9 to TRBJ2-1; 14 nucleotides match TRBD2. V shed 0 bases and J 8 bases; nucleotides not matched to a gene: 10. Germline CDR1 SGDLS, CDR2 YYNGEE. The CDR3 totals 18 residues. The CDR3 DNA sequence: TGTGCCAGCAGCGTAGCCCCGTCGGGACTAGCGGGAGCGTATGAGCAGTTCTTC. It is translated as CASSVAPSGLAGAYEQFF.

The rearrangement joins TRBV11-2 to TRBJ2-7; tentative D call: TRBD1 (6 bases). This CDR3 has 14 amino acids. V gave up 3 bases and J gave up 6 bases, with 15 bases separating them. Germline V gene data show CDR1 as SGHAT and CDR2 as FQNNGV. The CDR3 DNA is TGTGCCAGCAGCTTCTCAGGGGTAACGGTCGAGCAGTACTTC. Translation: CASSFSGVTVEQYF.

This chain uses TRBV6-5 with TRBJ2-7; 9 bases align to TRBD2. CDR3 length equals 15 residues. J lost 3 bases, V lost 4 bases, and 7 bases had no gene match. The germline gives CDR1 MNHEY, CDR2 SVGAGI. The CDR3 sequence: CASSLTSSGIYEQYF. Here the CDR3 DNA reads TGTGCCAGCAGTTTGACCTCTAGCGGGATCTACGAGCAGTACTTC.

This rearrangement joins TRBV7-7 to TRBJ2-7; D remains ambiguous. The CDR3 totals 14 residues. Germline V gene sequence: CDR1 SSHAT, CDR2 FNYEAQ (reference sequence). V lost 10 bases to trimming and J lost 4 bases, with 20 bases between them. CDR3 DNA: TGTGCCATTTGCAAGCAGAAGGCGGCATACGAGCAGTACTTC. It encodes CAICKQKAAYEQYF.

The chain employs TRBV6-4 and TRBJ2-6; 9 bases agree with TRBD1. The J call may be mistaken, given a closer DNA end match to TRBJ2-7. Germline CDR1 MRHNA, CDR2 SNTAGT. The length of the CDR3 is 15 residues. The chain's CDR3 is CASNGTGKPSYEQYF. Here the CDR3 DNA reads TGTGCCAGCAATGGGACAGGGAAGCCATCCTACGAGCAGTACTTC.

The chain has TRBV11-2 and TRBJ1-2; D unresolved. The germline V gene encodes CDR1 SGHAT and CDR2 FQNNGV. The CDR3 covers 15 residues. Trimming took off 4 bases at V and 4 bases at J, with 16 bases between the two ends. The CDR3 DNA sequence: TGTGCCAGCAGCTCAACGAACGGGAGGTTCTATGGCTACACCTTC. As protein: CASSSTNGRFYGYTF.

CDR3 residues: CASSQIRGSSYEQYF. The DNA for the CDR3 is TGTGCCAGCAGCCAAATCAGGGGGAGCTCCTACGAGCAGTACTTC. The V call is TRBV27, the J call TRBJ2-7; 7 bases line up with TRBD1. Losses at the gene ends were 6 bases for V and 0 bases for J; bases not matched to a gene: 8. Germline V CDR1 and CDR2: MNHEY, SMNVEV (reference sequence). The CDR3 contains 15 residues.

This clone occurred once. The rearrangement uses TRBV25-1 and TRBJ2-1, with a possible D match to TRBD2 (6 bases). CDR1 is MGHDK and CDR2 is SYGVNS in the germline V gene. Trimming took off 3 bases at V and 10 bases at J, with 19 bases between the two ends. The CDR3 has 15 amino acids. The DNA of the CDR3 is TGTGCCAGCAGTGAGTTCTCTTCGGGAGTCGGGGAGCAGTTCTTC. It encodes CASSEFSSGVGEQFF. The whole variable domain, remainder taken from reference TRBV25-1 and TRBJ2-1, is EADIYQTPRYLVIGTGKKITLECSQTMGHDKMYWYQQDPGMELHLIHYSYGVNSTEKGDLSSESTVSRIRTEHFPLTLESARPSHTSQYLCASSEFSSGVGEQFFGPGTRLTVL.

This clone turned up a few times. The V and J genes are TRBV7-9 and TRBJ1-4, with 10 bases lining up with TRBD1. The CDR3 is made up of 15 amino acids. Germline values: CDR1 SEHNR, CDR2 FQNEAQ (reference sequence). With 5 bases clipped from V and 6 bases from J, the junction kept 6 bases outside the gene matches. The CDR3 bases are TGTGCCAGCAGCCTCTCGGGACAGGGGTATGAAAAACTGTTTTTT. Residues: CASSLSGQGYEKLFF. Combining the CDR3 with reference TRBV7-9 and TRBJ1-4 gives the whole variable domain DTGVSQNPRHKITKRGQNVTFRCDPISEHNRLYWYRQTLGQGPEFLTYFQNEAQLEKSRLLSDRFSAERPKGSFSTLEIQRTEQGDSAMYLCASSLSGQGYEKLFFGSGTQLSVL.